The present TCR beta chain was sequenced within a study of blood T cells in healthy people across ages. The trim removed 0 bases at V and 0 bases at J, leaving 3 bases unmatched. Per germline, CDR1 SGHVS and CDR2 FNYEAQ. The CDR3 loop spans 19 amino acids. On this clonotype itself: Its antigen is not identified.

A second PCR, run for about 7 to 11 cycles, used a sample-barcoded 5' primer plus a J-beta primer mix. TCRdb re-called the 5' RACE reads through MiXCR, storing one row per CDR3 protein. The table records fewer than 1,000,000 distinct CDR3 sequences, 35% to 50% of them present only once. Overall study findings and caveats: Both higher diversity and more naive CD4+ cells marked long-lived donors when set against aged donors.

The specimen sequenced was blood. This sequence joins TRBV7-6 and TRBJ2-1; 15 bases agree with TRBD2. This receptor was obtained from a man older than 75 in good health. CDR3 amino acids: CASSLAGTSGRSSYNEQFF. In DNA, the CDR3 is TGTGCCAGCAGCTTAGCCGGGACTAGCGGGAGGAGCTCCTACAATGAGCAGTTCTTC.